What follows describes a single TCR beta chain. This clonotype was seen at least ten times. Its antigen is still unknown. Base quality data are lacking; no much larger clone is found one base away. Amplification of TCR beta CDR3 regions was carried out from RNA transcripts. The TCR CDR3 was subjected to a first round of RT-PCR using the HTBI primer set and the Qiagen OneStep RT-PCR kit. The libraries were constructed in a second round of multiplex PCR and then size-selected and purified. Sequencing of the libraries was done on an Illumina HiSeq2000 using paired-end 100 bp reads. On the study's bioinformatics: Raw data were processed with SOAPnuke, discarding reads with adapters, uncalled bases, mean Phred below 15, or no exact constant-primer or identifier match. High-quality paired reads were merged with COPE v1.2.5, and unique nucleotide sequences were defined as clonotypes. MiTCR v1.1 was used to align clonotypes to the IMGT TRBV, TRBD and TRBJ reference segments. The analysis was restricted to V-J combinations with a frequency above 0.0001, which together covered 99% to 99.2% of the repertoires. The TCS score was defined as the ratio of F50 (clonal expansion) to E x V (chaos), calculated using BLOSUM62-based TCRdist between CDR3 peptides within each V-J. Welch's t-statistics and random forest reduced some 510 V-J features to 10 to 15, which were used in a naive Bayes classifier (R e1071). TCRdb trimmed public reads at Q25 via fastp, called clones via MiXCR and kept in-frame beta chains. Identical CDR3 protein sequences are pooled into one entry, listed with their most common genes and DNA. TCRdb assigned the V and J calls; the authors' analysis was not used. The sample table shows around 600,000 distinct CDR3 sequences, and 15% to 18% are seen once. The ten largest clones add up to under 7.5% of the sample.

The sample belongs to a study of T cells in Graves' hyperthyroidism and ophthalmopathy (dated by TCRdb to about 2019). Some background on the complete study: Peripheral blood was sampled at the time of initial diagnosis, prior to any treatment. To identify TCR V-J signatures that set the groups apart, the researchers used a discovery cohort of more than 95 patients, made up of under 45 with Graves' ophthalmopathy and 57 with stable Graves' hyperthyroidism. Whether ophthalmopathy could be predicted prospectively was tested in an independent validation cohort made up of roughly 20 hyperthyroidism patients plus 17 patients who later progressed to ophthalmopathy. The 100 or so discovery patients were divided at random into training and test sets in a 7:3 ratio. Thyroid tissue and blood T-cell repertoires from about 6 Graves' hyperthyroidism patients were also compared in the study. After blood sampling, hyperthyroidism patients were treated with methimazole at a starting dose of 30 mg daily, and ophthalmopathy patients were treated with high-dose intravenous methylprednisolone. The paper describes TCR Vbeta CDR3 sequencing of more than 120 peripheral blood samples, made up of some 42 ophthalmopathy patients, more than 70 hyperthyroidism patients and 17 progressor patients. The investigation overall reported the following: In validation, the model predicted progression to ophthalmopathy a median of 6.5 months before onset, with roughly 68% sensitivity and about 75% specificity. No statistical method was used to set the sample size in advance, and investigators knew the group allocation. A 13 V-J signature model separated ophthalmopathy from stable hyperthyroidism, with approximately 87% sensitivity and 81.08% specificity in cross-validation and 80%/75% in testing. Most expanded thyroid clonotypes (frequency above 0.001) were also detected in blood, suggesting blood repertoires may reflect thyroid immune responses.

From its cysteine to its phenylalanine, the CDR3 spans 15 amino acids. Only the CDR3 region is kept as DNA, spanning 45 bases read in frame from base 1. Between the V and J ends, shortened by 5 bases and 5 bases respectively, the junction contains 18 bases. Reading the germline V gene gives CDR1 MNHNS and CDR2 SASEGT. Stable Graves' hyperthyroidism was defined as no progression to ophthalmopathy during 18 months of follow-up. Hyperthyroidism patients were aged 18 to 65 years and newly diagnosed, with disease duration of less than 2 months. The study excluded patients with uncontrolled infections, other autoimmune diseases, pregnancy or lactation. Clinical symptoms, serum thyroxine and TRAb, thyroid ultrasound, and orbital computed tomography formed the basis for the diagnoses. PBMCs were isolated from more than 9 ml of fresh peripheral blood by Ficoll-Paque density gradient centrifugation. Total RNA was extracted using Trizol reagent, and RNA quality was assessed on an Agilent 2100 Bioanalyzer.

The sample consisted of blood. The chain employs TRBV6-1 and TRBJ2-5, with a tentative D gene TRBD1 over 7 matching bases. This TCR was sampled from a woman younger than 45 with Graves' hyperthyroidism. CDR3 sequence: CASSIGGGKGETQYF. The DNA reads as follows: TGTGCCAGCAGTATAGGGGGCGGGAAGGGTGAGACCCAGTACTTC.